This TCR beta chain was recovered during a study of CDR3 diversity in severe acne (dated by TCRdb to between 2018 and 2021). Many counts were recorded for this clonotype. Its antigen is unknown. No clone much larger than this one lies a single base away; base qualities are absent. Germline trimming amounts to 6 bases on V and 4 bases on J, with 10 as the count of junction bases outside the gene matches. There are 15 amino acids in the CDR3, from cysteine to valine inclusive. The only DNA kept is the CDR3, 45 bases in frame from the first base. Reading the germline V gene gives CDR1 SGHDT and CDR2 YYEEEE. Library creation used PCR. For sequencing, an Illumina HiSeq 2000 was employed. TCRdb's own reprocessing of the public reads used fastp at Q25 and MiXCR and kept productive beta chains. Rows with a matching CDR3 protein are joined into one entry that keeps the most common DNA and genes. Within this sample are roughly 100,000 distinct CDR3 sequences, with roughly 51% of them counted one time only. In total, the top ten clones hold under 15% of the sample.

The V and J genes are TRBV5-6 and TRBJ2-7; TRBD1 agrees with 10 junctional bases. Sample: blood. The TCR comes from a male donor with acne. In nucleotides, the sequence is TGTGCCAGCACCAAGCTTAGGGACAGGGGATACGAGCAGTACGTC. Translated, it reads CASTKLRDRGYEQYV.